This T cell receptor beta chain originates from a study of lymphopenia after photon versus proton radiotherapy. Profiled with immunoSEQ multiplex PCR; TCRdb holds only in-frame clones, not every one. Here the sample spans some 55,000 clones, 83% being singletons. The CDR3 runs 14 residues. Trimming removed 0 bases from V and 8 bases from J, with 13 bases in between. Germline loops: CDR1 MNHEY, CDR2 SVGAGI. This TCR was recovered from a man aged 45 to 65 with gastric cancer. The source was peripheral blood, collected from a patient treated with photon-based radiotherapy. This chain links TRBV6-5 with TRBJ1-2; D is possibly TRBD1 (6 bases). The DNA for the CDR3 is TGTGCCAGCAGTTACTCTGAGCAGGGGTGGGGCTACACCTTC. Its translation is CASSYSEQGWGYTF.